The 19 T cell receptor beta chains reported below all come from one sample, sequenced in a study of cytomegalovirus exposure and HLA in healthy donors. The PCR used 60 Vbeta and 13 Jbeta primers. Using immunoSEQ multiplex PCR, the repertoire was profiled, and TCRdb retains in-frame clones only, with some absent. The sample carries around 180,000 clones, over 70% recorded once. The sample comprised PBMCs. These receptors originate from a woman aged 25 to 39 in good health and CMV-seropositive.

This chain uses TRBV27 with TRBJ1-4; TRBD1 is a possible D gene (6 bases). CDR3 length equals 16 residues. The germline CDR1 and CDR2 sequences are MNHEY and SMNVEV (reference sequence). Trimming took 6 bases from V and 3 from J, leaving 17 bases between them. CDR3 in DNA: TGTGCCAGCAGAAAATTACAGGGAGGGGCTAATGAAAAACTGTTTTTT. Translation: CASRKLQGGANEKLFF. Full variable domain (remainder filled in from reference TRBV27 and TRBJ1-4): EAQVTQNPRYLITVTGKKLTVTCSQNMNHEYMSWYRQDPGLGLRQIYYSMNVEVTDKGDVPEGYKVSRKEKRNFPLILESPSPNQTSLYFCASRKLQGGANEKLFFGSGTQLSVL.

The rearrangement uses TRBV6-5 and TRBJ1-4; TRBD1 matches 9 bases. V gave up 4 bases and J gave up 8 bases; unmatched junction bases: 11. CDR1 is MNHEY and CDR2 is SVGAGI in the germline V gene. This CDR3 region has 16 residues. The CDR3 spells CASSSLSGTGYEKLFF. The CDR3 coding sequence is TGTGCCAGCAGTTCCCTCTCCGGGACAGGGTACGAAAAACTGTTTTTT.

The rearrangement joins TRBV19 to TRBJ2-4; possibly TRBD2 for D (5 bases). The germline gives CDR1 LNHDA, CDR2 SQIVND (reference sequence). The CDR3 sequence is 15 residues long. Trimming took 9 bases from V and 0 from J, leaving 15 bases between them. CDR3: CASGDGGLAKNIQYF. In DNA, the CDR3 is TGTGCCAGCGGGGATGGCGGGCTAGCCAAAAACATTCAGTACTTC.

A few counts support this clone. The rearrangement joins TRBV28 to TRBJ2-3; 9 positions match TRBD2. CDR3 length equals 16 residues. Germline trimming cut 6 bases from V and 3 bases from J; bases unmatched to any gene: 10. Germline lookup yields CDR1 MDHEN and CDR2 SYDVKM. CDR3 bases: TGTGCCAGCAGGCAACATAGCGGGAGTAGAACAGATACGCAGTATTTT. Amino acid sequence: CASRQHSGSRTDTQYF.

The V call is TRBV7-2, the J call TRBJ2-7, with 11 bases lining up with TRBD2. This CDR3 is built from 14 residues. With V trimmed by 5 bases and J by 4 bases, 4 bases remained unmatched. CDR1 SGHTA and CDR2 FQGNSA come from the germline V gene. In DNA form, the CDR3 reads TGTGCCAGCAGCACTAGCGGGAGAGTATACGAGCAGTACTTC. Translation: CASSTSGRVYEQYF.

The V call is TRBV2, the J call TRBJ1-1, with D unresolved. Per the germline V gene, CDR1 is SNHLY and CDR2 is FYNNEI. V shed 6 bases and J shed 8 bases, with 7 bases lying between them. The CDR3 is 10 amino acids. CDR3 DNA sequence: TGTGCCAGCAGGCTAAAGGAAGCTTTCTTT. It yields the protein CASRLKEAFF.

The chain couples TRBV25-1 to TRBJ2-2; D call uncertain. CDR3 length equals 12 residues. Germline CDR1 is MGHDK and CDR2 is SYGVNS. The germline V and J ends were trimmed by 4 bases and 14 bases, with 14 bases remaining between them. The CDR3 loop reads CASSGGPSRLFF. The CDR3 nucleotides read TGTGCCAGCAGTGGCGGCCCAAGTAGACTGTTTTTT.

This clone occurred once. J is TRBJ2-4 and V is TRBV6-1, with a weak D call TRBD1 (5 bases). V lost 1 base, J lost 1 base, and 5 bases lay in between. CDR1 and CDR2 from the germline V gene are MNHNS and SASEGT. The CDR3 has 14 residues. Here the CDR3 reads CASSEDRAKNIQYF. The CDR3 DNA sequence: TGTGCCAGCAGTGAAGACAGGGCCAAAAACATTCAGTACTTC.

This chain uses TRBV6-6 with TRBJ1-3; tentative D call: TRBD1 (5 bases). The V gene's germline CDR1 is MNHNY and CDR2 SVGAGI (reference sequence). Trimming stripped 4 bases from V and 4 bases from J, with 17 bases between. CDR3 length: 16 amino acids. CDR3 residues: CASSLGQGSAGNTIYF. The CDR3 nucleotides are TGTGCCAGCAGTTTGGGGCAAGGGTCGGCCGGAAACACCATATATTTT.

Points on this clone: This specimen includes other DNA sequences encoding the same CDR3. This rearrangement joins TRBV7-6 to TRBJ2-2; TRBD2 aligns across 7 bases. The CDR3 is 15 amino acids. V trimming: 2 bases; J trimming: 4 bases; junction bases outside the gene matches: 4. The V gene's germline CDR1 is SGHVS and CDR2 FNYEAQ. This chain's CDR3 is CASSLSGAATGELFF. The CDR3 DNA reads as TGTGCCAGCAGCTTAAGCGGGGCGGCCACCGGGGAGCTGTTTTTT.

This sequence joins TRBV19 and TRBJ1-1; a possible D gene is TRBD1 (5 bases). CDR3 size: 16 residues. Between the trimmed V and J ends, which lost 9 bases and 0 bases, there was a span of 20 bases. The germline CDR1 and CDR2 sequences are LNHDA and SQIVND (reference sequence). The CDR3 nucleotides are TGTGCCAGCTTGCCAGGAGGGGCGGGCGTGAACACTGAAGCTTTCTTT. Protein sequence: CASLPGGAGVNTEAFF.

This sequence joins TRBV4-1 and TRBJ2-5; D possibly corresponds to TRBD2 (5 bases). V gave up 3 bases and J gave up 5 bases, with 19 bases separating them. This CDR3 has 16 amino acids. The germline V gene has CDR1 MGHRA and CDR2 YSYEKL. The CDR3: CASSQLFRTSRETQYF. CDR3 DNA: TGCGCCAGCAGCCAGTTATTTCGGACTTCGCGGGAGACCCAGTACTTC.

The chain carries TRBV28 and TRBJ2-7; D ambiguous. From germline, CDR1 is MDHEN and CDR2 SYDVKM. The CDR3 consists of 13 residues. Trimming shortened V by 4 bases and J by 2 bases, and 9 bases separated the two germline ends. In DNA, the CDR3 is TGTGCCAGCAGTTACAGTTCTACCTACGAGCAGTACTTC. Translation gives CASSYSSTYEQYF.

The genes are TRBV18 and TRBJ1-5; perhaps TRBD1 as D (6 bases). CDR1 is KGHSH, CDR2 LQKENI, per germline. This CDR3 contains 14 residues. V shed 2 bases and J shed 7 bases, with 12 bases lying between them. CDR3 amino acids: CASSPLQGEQPQHF. For the CDR3, the DNA is TGTGCCAGCTCACCATTACAGGGCGAACAGCCCCAGCATTTT.

The CDR3 nucleotides read TGTGCCAGCAGTTCCACAGGGGGAAGGACAGATACGCAGTATTTT. This codes for CASSSTGGRTDTQYF. The rearrangement links TRBV25-1 to TRBJ2-3, with 8 bases identical to TRBD1. With V trimmed by 5 bases and J by 3 bases, 7 bases remained unmatched. This CDR3 region has 15 residues. Germline V gene data show CDR1 as MGHDK and CDR2 as SYGVNS.

This chain connects TRBV5-1 to TRBJ2-1; no clear D gene. The V end lost 4 bases, the J end lost 0 bases, and 8 bases lay between the germline ends. Germline V gives CDR1 SGHRS, CDR2 YFSETQ. The CDR3 extends over 14 amino acids. The CDR3 DNA is TGCGCCAGCAGCGGAGATAGCTCCTACAATGAGCAGTTCTTC. Protein: CASSGDSSYNEQFF.

The J gene is TRBJ2-7, the V gene TRBV7-8; D might be TRBD2 (5 bases). The CDR3 length is 14 residues. Trimming took 0 bases from V and 2 from J, leaving 8 bases between them. Germline CDR1 reads SGHVS; CDR2 reads FQNEAQ. The CDR3 region has the DNA TGTGCCAGCAGCTTAGCGGACTTTGCCTACGAGCAGTACTTC. The encoded protein is CASSLADFAYEQYF.

The chain is built from TRBV11-2 and TRBJ2-1, with D possibly TRBD1 on 6 matching bases. CDR1 is SGHAT, CDR2 FQNNGV, per germline. CDR3 length: 19 residues. Between the trimmed V and J ends, which lost 2 bases and 5 bases, there was a span of 25 bases. For the CDR3, the DNA is TGTGCCAGCAGCTTAACTTCCCCCCTCTGGGGGCAATTCAACAATGAGCAGTTCTTC. Translating gives CASSLTSPLWGQFNNEQFF.

This rearrangement joins TRBV10-3 to TRBJ2-5; possible D gene TRBD1, 6 bases. The V gene's germline CDR1 is ENHRY and CDR2 SYGVKD. The ends were cut back, 2 bases at V and 4 bases at J, with 8 bases in the middle. The CDR3 has 13 residues. Written as DNA, the CDR3 is TGTGCCATCAGTGAGCTCAGGGGAGAGACCCAGTACTTC. This translates into CAISELRGETQYF.